The 20 T cell receptor beta chains in this list originate from one sample, sequenced in a study of radiation and T cells in renal cell carcinoma. Time point denoted: blood 2 weeks post-SBRT. The treatment is: 15 Gy SBRT to primary tumor, nephrectomy 4 weeks later. TCRdb keeps only in-frame clones here, not all; method: immunoSEQ multiplex PCR. This table holds roughly 130,000 clones, more than 70% found once. The input for sequencing was blood, taken from a patient whose treatment included radiotherapy and nephrectomy. The receptors were gathered from a woman aged 70-85 years with renal cell carcinoma.

The gene calls are TRBV9 and TRBJ1-6; D is undetermined. This CDR3 has 15 residues. The germline gives CDR1 SGDLS, CDR2 YYNGEE. Trimming removed 4 bases from V and 7 bases from J, with 15 bases in between. The CDR3, as DNA: TGTGCCAGCAGCCCCCATGCCGGGCCCAATTCACCCCTCCACTTT. Translating it yields CASSPHAGPNSPLHF. The entire variable domain, with the rest obtained from reference TRBV9 and TRBJ1-6, is as follows: DSGVTQTPKHLITATGQRVTLRCSPRSGDLSVYWYQQSLDQGLQFLIQYYNGEERAKGNILERFSAQQFPDLHSELNLSSLELGDSALYFCASSPHAGPNSPLHFGNGTRLTVT.

About this clone itself: This specimen includes other DNA sequences encoding the same CDR3. The rearrangement links TRBV5-4 to TRBJ2-5, with 11 bases lining up with TRBD2. The CDR3 is 15 residues long. Per the germline V gene, CDR1 is SGHNT and CDR2 is YYREEE (reference sequence). The J segment lost 2 bases and the V segment lost 0 bases, leaving 0 bases of the junction unmatched. In DNA form, the CDR3 reads TGTGCCAGCAGCTTGGGACTAGCGGGGCAAGAGACCCAGTACTTC. Translating it yields CASSLGLAGQETQYF.

The chain employs TRBV19 and TRBJ1-2; D remains ambiguous. This CDR3 has 13 amino acids. V lost 5 bases and J 0 bases, leaving 7 bases between the germline ends. Germline loops: CDR1 LNHDA, CDR2 SQIVND (reference sequence). The CDR3, as DNA: TGTGCCAGTAGTTTGGTAGCTAACTATGGCTACACCTTC. The encoded protein is CASSLVANYGYTF.

The V call is TRBV5-4, the J call TRBJ1-1; D remains ambiguous. The length of the CDR3 is 15 residues. V lost 3 bases to trimming and J lost 0 bases, with 12 bases between them. Germline CDR1 reads SGHNT; CDR2 reads YYREEE (reference sequence). The CDR3 loop is CASSSTAGLNTEAFF. DNA for the CDR3: TGTGCCAGCAGCTCCACGGCAGGTTTGAACACTGAAGCTTTCTTT.

The chain carries TRBV7-6 and TRBJ1-2; 8 bases map to TRBD1. Germline V gene data show CDR1 as SGHVS and CDR2 as FNYEAQ. This CDR3 is built from 14 residues. V lost 5 bases and J lost 2; bases outside the gene matches: 4. The CDR3 DNA reads as TGTGCCAGCAGCCCAGGGGGCTGGAACTATGGCTACACCTTC. Protein product: CASSPGGWNYGYTF.

V usage is TRBV7-8 and J usage is TRBJ1-6; 8 bases align to TRBD1. The germline V gene encodes CDR1 SGHVS and CDR2 FQNEAQ. CDR3 length: 16 residues. With 5 bases clipped from V and 9 bases from J, the junction kept 12 bases outside the gene matches. The CDR3 sequence is CASSPGGAGGTSPLHF. CDR3 DNA sequence: TGTGCCAGCAGCCCGGGGGGGGCAGGGGGCACTTCACCCCTCCACTTT.

In this sample, this clone turned up once. The chain is built from TRBV6-5 and TRBJ1-2; 9 bases are a match to TRBD1. Germline assignment: CDR1 MNHEY and CDR2 SVGAGI. The J segment lost 4 bases and the V segment lost 2 bases, leaving 5 bases of the junction unmatched. This CDR3 is 15 amino acids long. For the CDR3, the DNA is TGTGCCAGCAGTTACCCGACAGGGGGTCTCTATGGCTACACCTTC. The encoded protein is CASSYPTGGLYGYTF.

The rearrangement joins TRBV5-1 to TRBJ1-1; D remains ambiguous. Germline loops: CDR1 SGHRS, CDR2 YFSETQ. Trimming pared 2 bases from V and 6 bases from J, leaving 14 bases between. The CDR3 is made up of 14 amino acids. DNA for the CDR3: TGCGCCAGCAGCTTCCGCCACCCGGAGGCTGAAGCTTTCTTT. Amino acid sequence: CASSFRHPEAEAFF. Supplemented by reference TRBV5-1 and TRBJ1-1, the full variable domain reads KAGVTQTPRYLIKTRGQQVTLSCSPISGHRSVSWYQQTPGQGLQFLFEYFSETQRNKGNFPGRFSGRQFSNSRSEMNVSTLELGDSALYLCASSFRHPEAEAFFGQGTRLTVV.

V gene TRBV5-1 combines with J gene TRBJ2-7, with D possibly TRBD2 on 5 matching bases. The V end was cut by 7 bases, the J end by 3 bases, with 14 bases between. The V gene's germline CDR1 is SGHRS and CDR2 YFSETQ. The CDR3 loop spans 13 amino acids. CDR3 coding DNA: TGCGCCAGCTCAGAGCGGACGAACTACGAGCAGTACTTC. Residues: CASSERTNYEQYF. The full variable domain, with the rest looked up from reference TRBV5-1 and TRBJ2-7, is KAGVTQTPRYLIKTRGQQVTLSCSPISGHRSVSWYQQTPGQGLQFLFEYFSETQRNKGNFPGRFSGRQFSNSRSEMNVSTLELGDSALYLCASSERTNYEQYFGPGTRLTVT.

This chain connects TRBV9 to TRBJ2-3, with TRBD2 matching over 9 bases. The CDR3 length is 15 residues. The V and J ends lost 3 bases and 1 base, in that order; junction bases with no gene match: 3. Looked up from germline, CDR1 is SGDLS and CDR2 is YYNGEE. DNA of the CDR3: TGTGCCAGCAGCGGGCGGGGGGGCCGCACAGATACGCAGTATTTT. Encoded protein: CASSGRGGRTDTQYF.

The chain combines TRBV9 with TRBJ2-2; unclear D gene. Germline V gene data show CDR1 as SGDLS and CDR2 as YYNGEE. V dropped 0 bases and J dropped 1 base, with 4 bases sitting between them. The CDR3 consists of 14 residues. CDR3 bases: TGTGCCAGCAGCGTAGAACTGAACACCGGGGAGCTGTTTTTT. Translation: CASSVELNTGELFF. The whole variable domain, filled in from reference TRBV9 and TRBJ2-2, reads DSGVTQTPKHLITATGQRVTLRCSPRSGDLSVYWYQQSLDQGLQFLIQYYNGEERAKGNILERFSAQQFPDLHSELNLSSLELGDSALYFCASSVELNTGELFFGEGSRLTVL.

This clone was counted a single time. The J gene is TRBJ2-3, the V gene TRBV4-2, with 13 bases matching TRBD2. CDR1 LGHNA and CDR2 YNFKEQ come from the germline V gene. Germline trimming cut 3 bases from V and 5 bases from J; bases unmatched to any gene: 8. This CDR3 spans 17 amino acids. The CDR3 DNA is TGTGCCAGCAGCCAGGGTACTAGCGGGGGGGCTGAAGATACGCAGTATTTT. Translated: CASSQGTSGGAEDTQYF.

The chain carries TRBV14 and TRBJ2-5; no reliable D call. Deletions cut 1 base from V and 4 bases from J, with 22 bases between. The CDR3 length is 18 residues. Germline-derived CDR1 and CDR2 are SGHDN and FVKESK. The CDR3 spells CASSQVADGRRRIETQYF. CDR3 coding DNA: TGTGCCAGCAGCCAAGTCGCTGACGGCCGGCGGAGAATAGAGACCCAGTACTTC. Using reference TRBV14 and TRBJ2-5 for the parts outside the CDR3, the full variable domain is EAGVTQFPSHSVIEKGQTVTLRCDPISGHDNLYWYRRVMGKEIKFLLHFVKESKQDESGMPNNRFLAERTGGTYSTLKVQPAELEDSGVYFCASSQVADGRRRIETQYFGPGTRLLVL.

CDR3 region: CASSLGDSIYGYTF. DNA of the CDR3: TGCGCCAGCAGCTTGGGGGACTCAATCTATGGCTACACCTTC. The chain recombines TRBV5-1 with TRBJ1-2, with TRBD1 as a possible D gene (5 bases). Deletions cut 0 bases from V and 4 bases from J, with 10 bases between. Germline V gene sequence: CDR1 SGHRS, CDR2 YFSETQ. The CDR3 loop spans 14 amino acids.

The gene calls are TRBV7-2 and TRBJ2-4; no clear D. The germline V gene encodes CDR1 SGHTA and CDR2 FQGNSA. V lost 5 bases, J lost 4 bases, and 9 bases lay in between. This CDR3 spans 13 amino acids. This CDR3 reads CASSGFTKNIQYF. CDR3 bases: TGTGCCAGCAGCGGCTTTACGAAAAACATTCAGTACTTC.

The chain uses TRBV7-2 and TRBJ1-5; possible D gene TRBD1, 5 bases. This CDR3 has 14 residues. From germline, CDR1 is SGHTA and CDR2 FQGNSA. V was shortened by 4 bases and J by 3 bases, with 10 bases between the two germline ends. The CDR3 protein is CASSSRASNQPQHF. The CDR3 nucleotides read TGTGCCAGCAGCTCCAGGGCCTCCAATCAGCCCCAGCATTTT.

The gene calls are TRBV2 and TRBJ1-1; the match to TRBD1 covers 8 bases. The germline gives CDR1 SNHLY, CDR2 FYNNEI. V shed 5 bases, J shed 4 bases, and the junction held 0 bases outside the gene matches. The CDR3 consists of 12 residues. CDR3 loop: CASSTGGTEAFF. CDR3 nucleotides: TGTGCCAGCAGTACAGGGGGCACTGAAGCTTTCTTT.

This clone was detected once. The gene calls are TRBV4-1 and TRBJ1-4, with D uncertain. Germline assignment: CDR1 MGHRA and CDR2 YSYEKL. Trimming took 2 bases from V and 8 from J, leaving 21 bases between them. The CDR3 runs 17 residues. This CDR3 is CASSQPKSGPVLEKLFF. Written as DNA, the CDR3 is TGCGCCAGCAGCCAACCAAAATCCGGGCCGGTATTGGAAAAACTGTTTTTT.

This clone has only one observation. The chain combines TRBV5-4 with TRBJ1-3; TRBD1 is a possible D gene (5 bases). The CDR3 runs 15 residues. V dropped 1 base and J dropped 0 bases, with 8 bases sitting between them. Germline CDR1 and CDR2: SGHNT and YYREEE (reference sequence). CDR3 in amino acids: CASSLRGGSGNTIYF. The CDR3 DNA reads TGTGCCAGCAGCTTGCGGGGGGGCTCTGGAAACACCATATATTTT.

V gene TRBV13 combines with J gene TRBJ1-1; D is unclear. This CDR3 has 12 amino acids. V lost 2 bases, J lost 1 base, and 2 bases lay in between. The germline CDR1 and CDR2 sequences are PRHDT and FYEKMQ (reference sequence). CDR3 DNA sequence: TGTGCCAGCAGCTTACAGAACACTGAAGCTTTCTTT. The encoded protein is CASSLQNTEAFF.